What follows describes a single TCR beta chain. Its antigen remains unknown. This CDR3 is 13 amino acids long. V was shortened by 7 bases and J by 5 bases, with 12 bases between the two germline ends. CDR1 and CDR2 (germline): LGHDT, YNNKEL (reference sequence). The assay was immunoSEQ multiplex PCR, and TCRdb's table has in-frame clones only and misses some. This sample yields some 63,000 clones, of which roughly 87% are seen a single time; 6% to 7.5% belongs to the top ten. This sample was taken from a study of T cell responses to AZD1222 COVID-19 vaccine. General study findings and limits: Females made up more of the donors, who were largely white British, and clonal diversity may have come out too low. Seropositive at baseline were only a handful of AZD1222 recipients. The study sampled repertoires only after the peak T cell response.

The material sequenced was peripheral blood, taken 28 days after the second AZD1222 dose. The source is an adult who received the AZD1222 COVID-19 vaccine. The V and J genes are TRBV3-1 (or the pseudogene TRBV3-2) and TRBJ2-1; D is possibly TRBD2 (5 bases). CDR3 sequence (DNA): TGTGCCAGCACGGAACTAGGTAACAATGAGCAGTTCTTC. Its protein product is CASTELGNNEQFF.